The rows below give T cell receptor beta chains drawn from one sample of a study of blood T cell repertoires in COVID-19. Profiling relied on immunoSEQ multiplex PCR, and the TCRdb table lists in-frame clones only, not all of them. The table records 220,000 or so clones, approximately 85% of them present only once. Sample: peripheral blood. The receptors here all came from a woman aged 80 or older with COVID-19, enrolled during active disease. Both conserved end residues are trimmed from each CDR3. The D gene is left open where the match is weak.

CDR3 protein: ASSPFAVPSSYNEQF
D gene: NA
V gene: TRBV18
J gene: TRBJ2-1

CDR3 protein: ASSSGTGAPNTEAF
D gene: TRBD1
V gene: TRBV5-4
J gene: TRBJ1-1

CDR3 protein: ASSYSGQGHQPQH
D gene: TRBD1
V gene: TRBV6-5
J gene: TRBJ1-5

CDR3 protein: ASSEGTLPANEKLF
D gene: NA
V gene: TRBV6-1
J gene: TRBJ1-4

CDR3 protein: AIRSSGSYEQY
D gene: NA
V gene: TRBV12-3/TRBV12-4
J gene: TRBJ2-7

CDR3 protein: ASSQAIYEQF
D gene: NA
V gene: TRBV7-9
J gene: TRBJ2-1

CDR3 protein: ASSPPDEDSSAF
D gene: NA
V gene: TRBV18
J gene: TRBJ1-1

CDR3 protein: ATSDLGHNTGELF
D gene: NA
V gene: TRBV24-1
J gene: TRBJ2-2

CDR3 protein: AWTQGNYGYT
D gene: NA
V gene: TRBV30
J gene: TRBJ1-2

CDR3 protein: ASSQAGDQPQH
D gene: NA
V gene: TRBV3-1/TRBV3-2
J gene: TRBJ1-5